This entry concerns a single TCR beta chain. The antigen remains unidentified. With iRepertoire HTBI primers and Arm-PCR of CDR3 regions, TCR beta libraries were built. TCRdb processed the multiplex PCR reads anew with MiXCR; each CDR3 protein has one entry. The sample records 500,000 to 800,000 distinct CDR3 sequences, 25% to 35% being singletons. The time point here: persistent/refractory GD, antithyroid drugs over 5 years with positive TRAb. PBMC RNA served as the TCR library source. This sample is drawn from a study of regulatory T cells in long-lasting Graves disease. Broader study findings: It was possible that the small sample size reduced accuracy. Among persistent patients, a larger number of public clonotypes were shared (around 2,700) than among newly diagnosed patients (about 950).

The source was peripheral blood mononuclear cells (PBMCs), collected when the disease was refractory, from a patient treated with antithyroid drugs. The receptor was derived from a female donor with Graves disease.

This CDR3 is CAWRLTSPHQPQHF. Written as DNA, the CDR3 is TGTGCCTGGAGGCTGACTTCTCCCCATCAGCCCCAGCATTTT. The chain uses TRBV30 and TRBJ1-5; D call uncertain. The germline gives CDR1 GTSNPN, CDR2 SVGIG (reference sequence). V lost 3 bases and J 5 bases, leaving 14 bases between the germline ends. The CDR3 totals 14 residues.